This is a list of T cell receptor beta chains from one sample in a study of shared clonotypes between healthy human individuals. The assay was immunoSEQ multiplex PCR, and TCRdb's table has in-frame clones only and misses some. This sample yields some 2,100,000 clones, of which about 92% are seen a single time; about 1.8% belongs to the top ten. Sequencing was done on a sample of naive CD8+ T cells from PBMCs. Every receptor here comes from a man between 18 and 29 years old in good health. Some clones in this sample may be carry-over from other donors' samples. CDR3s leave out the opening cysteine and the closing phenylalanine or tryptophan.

CDR3 protein: ASSIRREIPSGELF; V gene: TRBV19; CDR3 length: 14; J gene: TRBJ2-2
CDR3 protein: ASSFKDSTDTQY; V gene: TRBV9; CDR3 length: 12; J gene: TRBJ2-3
CDR3 protein: ASSHTQWGGTVEQY; V gene: TRBV7-9; CDR3 length: 14; J gene: TRBJ2-7
CDR3 protein: ASSFRGREGEQY; V gene: TRBV27; CDR3 length: 12; J gene: TRBJ2-7
CDR3 protein: SVVGLADYEQY; V gene: TRBV29-1; CDR3 length: 11; J gene: TRBJ2-7
CDR3 protein: ASSSGPGAYEQY; V gene: TRBV7-6; CDR3 length: 12; J gene: TRBJ2-7
CDR3 protein: ASSLGQGSYNEQF; V gene: TRBV11-2; CDR3 length: 13; J gene: TRBJ2-1
CDR3 protein: ASKGGQDDGYT; V gene: TRBV9; CDR3 length: 11; J gene: TRBJ1-2
CDR3 protein: ASSTPWVAGPGELF; V gene: TRBV7-2; CDR3 length: 14; J gene: TRBJ2-2
CDR3 protein: ASRGMYGYT; V gene: TRBV28; CDR3 length: 9; J gene: TRBJ1-2
CDR3 protein: ARSLVASGSVTDTQY; V gene: TRBV5-3; CDR3 length: 15; J gene: TRBJ2-3
CDR3 protein: SVEFRGDTQY; V gene: TRBV29-1; CDR3 length: 10; J gene: TRBJ2-3
CDR3 protein: ASSQNRGGALGYT; V gene: TRBV18; CDR3 length: 13; J gene: TRBJ1-2
CDR3 protein: ASSSLGTGGAGVDTEAF; V gene: TRBV28; CDR3 length: 17; J gene: TRBJ1-1
CDR3 protein: ASSQDIPPRFANTGELF; V gene: TRBV4-3; CDR3 length: 17; J gene: TRBJ2-2
CDR3 protein: ATSRDYTELNTEAF; V gene: TRBV15; CDR3 length: 14; J gene: TRBJ1-1
CDR3 protein: ASSLGDNHYEQY; V gene: TRBV5-1; CDR3 length: 12; J gene: TRBJ2-7
CDR3 protein: ASSVLEGTQY; V gene: TRBV9; CDR3 length: 10; J gene: TRBJ2-3
CDR3 protein: ASRPGQGNTEAF; V gene: TRBV6-6; CDR3 length: 12; J gene: TRBJ1-1
CDR3 protein: ASSQGPGMNTEAF; V gene: TRBV14; CDR3 length: 13; J gene: TRBJ1-1
CDR3 protein: ASSLLKLSGNTIY; V gene: TRBV7-9; CDR3 length: 13; J gene: TRBJ1-3
CDR3 protein: ASSQVNLGSYEQY; V gene: TRBV14; CDR3 length: 13; J gene: TRBJ2-7
CDR3 protein: ASSNLAGDDMAQY; V gene: TRBV13; CDR3 length: 13; J gene: TRBJ2-5
CDR3 protein: ASSTPGQGHGYT; V gene: TRBV9; CDR3 length: 12; J gene: TRBJ1-2
CDR3 protein: ASSFVEREQY; V gene: TRBV28; CDR3 length: 10; J gene: TRBJ2-7
CDR3 protein: ASGPAGYYYGYT; V gene: TRBV27; CDR3 length: 12; J gene: TRBJ1-2
CDR3 protein: ASSLGPDQY; V gene: TRBV7-9; CDR3 length: 9; J gene: TRBJ2-5
CDR3 protein: ASSVRQGKMSYEQY; V gene: TRBV7-9; CDR3 length: 14; J gene: TRBJ2-7
CDR3 protein: ASSWTGETYDEQF; V gene: TRBV6-5; CDR3 length: 13; J gene: TRBJ2-1
CDR3 protein: ASSLVPLTGEGYT; V gene: TRBV7-9; CDR3 length: 13; J gene: TRBJ1-2
CDR3 protein: ASRTRGTEIYGYT; V gene: TRBV28; CDR3 length: 13; J gene: TRBJ1-2
CDR3 protein: ASSVGGGTEQY; V gene: TRBV9; CDR3 length: 11; J gene: TRBJ2-7
CDR3 protein: ATSRGSTNEKLF; V gene: TRBV15; CDR3 length: 12; J gene: TRBJ1-4
CDR3 protein: ASSSILAGDRARPYNEQF; V gene: TRBV27; CDR3 length: 18; J gene: TRBJ2-1
CDR3 protein: ASSLWGTQSYNEQF; V gene: TRBV5-1; CDR3 length: 14; J gene: TRBJ2-1
CDR3 protein: ASSLVSPNEKLF; V gene: TRBV27; CDR3 length: 12; J gene: TRBJ1-4
CDR3 protein: AWSRETEAF; V gene: TRBV30; CDR3 length: 9; J gene: TRBJ1-1
CDR3 protein: ASSLGGTAAYEQY; V gene: TRBV27; CDR3 length: 13; J gene: TRBJ2-7
CDR3 protein: ATRPGTGAEKLF; V gene: TRBV15; CDR3 length: 12; J gene: TRBJ1-4
CDR3 protein: ASSFPGGQGTDTQY; V gene: TRBV27; CDR3 length: 14; J gene: TRBJ2-3
CDR3 protein: ASSLERGPYEQY; V gene: TRBV7-9; CDR3 length: 12; J gene: TRBJ2-7
CDR3 protein: ASSQDIGTGHSQY; V gene: TRBV4-1; CDR3 length: 13; J gene: TRBJ2-3
CDR3 protein: ASSSGGTGELF; V gene: TRBV7-8; CDR3 length: 11; J gene: TRBJ2-2
CDR3 protein: ASSWDNYNEQF; V gene: TRBV4-1; CDR3 length: 11; J gene: TRBJ2-1
CDR3 protein: ASTTSGRSREQY; V gene: TRBV5-1; CDR3 length: 12; J gene: TRBJ2-7
CDR3 protein: ASSLGQGISYNEQF; V gene: TRBV5-1; CDR3 length: 14; J gene: TRBJ2-1
CDR3 protein: ASSLGQGLYTGELF; V gene: TRBV27; CDR3 length: 14; J gene: TRBJ2-2